This paragraph covers one T cell receptor (beta chain) sequence. The data belong to a study of glioma-infiltrating T cells after dendritic cell vaccination. The repertoire was sequenced with immunoSEQ multiplex PCR; TCRdb's copy has only in-frame clones and lacks some. The sample yields 45,000 to 50,000 clones, 65% to 90% seen once. CDR1 is SGHTS, CDR2 YDEGEE, per germline. CDR3 length: 15 residues. V was pared by 0 bases and J by 5 bases, with 14 bases between. This chain connects TRBV5-8 to TRBJ1-1; D remains ambiguous. The source of this sequence is a human donor with glioblastoma. Source: blood, taken before dendritic cell vaccination. The CDR3: CASSLGRVGRTEAFF. CDR3 DNA: TGTGCCAGCAGCTTGGGGCGGGTCGGAAGGACTGAAGCTTTCTTT.